These T cell receptor beta chains were read from a single sample in a study of OX40 agonist ivuxolimab in advanced cancers. Data came from immunoSEQ multiplex PCR; TCRdb stores just in-frame clones and leaves some out. The sample has approximately 66,000 clones; around 88% are singletons. Here the sequenced sample was CD4+ or CD8+ T cells sorted from blood, taken in a trial of the OX40 agonist ivuxolimab. Source of these receptors: an adult with an advanced solid tumor such as melanoma, head and neck, liver or kidney cancer. Each CDR3 is given with its conserved first and last residue. The D gene is left open where the match is weak. The listing skips clone size in some rows; elsewhere it reads once, few, many or a size class.

j_gene | len | abundance | v_gene | d_gene | CDR3nt | CDR3aa
TRBJ1-1 | 15 | NA | TRBV10-2 | NA | TGCGCCAGCAGCCCCGAAGGCTTAGGAGGCACTGAAGCTTTCTTT | CASSPEGLGGTEAFF
TRBJ1-1 | 15 | NA | TRBV15 | NA | TGTGCCACCAGCAGGGGTAGGGGCATGGGAACTGAAGCTTTCTTT | CATSRGRGMGTEAFF
TRBJ1-3 | 16 | few | TRBV7-9 | NA | TGTGCCAGCAGCTTATCATGGGACTCCTCTGGAAACACCATATATTTT | CASSLSWDSSGNTIYF
TRBJ1-6 | 15 | NA | TRBV9 | TRBD1 | TGTGCCAGCAGCGCTGAGGGACAGGGTTGGTCACCCCTCCACTTT | CASSAEGQGWSPLHF
TRBJ2-1 | 16 | NA | TRBV4-2 | NA | TGTGCCAGCAGCCAAGATCCCCTTAGGGCGTTCAATGAGCAGTTCTTC | CASSQDPLRAFNEQFF
TRBJ2-3 | 13 | NA | TRBV2 | NA | TGTGCCTCCCAAGTGGGGCTCGGGTCTACGCAGTATTTT | CASQVGLGSTQYF
TRBJ1-1 | 14 | medium-sized | TRBV5-6 | TRBD1 | TGTGCCAGCAGCCGGGACAGGGGAGGGACTGAAGCTTTCTTT | CASSRDRGGTEAFF
TRBJ1-6 | 14 | NA | TRBV5-6 | NA | TGTGCCAGCAGCTTGCGTCTTGGAGGTTCACCCCTCCACTTT | CASSLRLGGSPLHF
TRBJ2-5 | 13 | NA | TRBV10-1 | NA | TGCGCCAGCAGTGAGGGGGGCAGGGAGACCCAGTACTTC | CASSEGGRETQYF
TRBJ1-1 | 14 | NA | TRBV6-5 | NA | TGTGCCAGCAGGAGAACAGGGTTAAACACTGAAGCTTTCTTT | CASRRTGLNTEAFF
TRBJ2-5 | 16 | NA | TRBV28 | TRBD2 | TGTGCCAGCAGTCTGGGAAGCGGGGGGGCCTTGGAGACCCAGTACTTC | CASSLGSGGALETQYF
TRBJ2-4 | 15 | NA | TRBV6-6 | NA | TGTGCCAGCAGGACAAACAAGATAGCCAAAAACATTCAGTACTTC | CASRTNKIAKNIQYF
TRBJ1-2 | 13 | few | TRBV7-6 | NA | TGTGCCAGCAGCTTAAGGGCGGACTATGGCTACACCTTC | CASSLRADYGYTF
TRBJ1-1 | 15 | NA | TRBV4-1 | TRBD1 | TGCGCCAGCAGCCCTACGACAGGGGTGAACACTGAAGCTTTCTTT | CASSPTTGVNTEAFF
TRBJ2-5 | 15 | NA | TRBV7-9 | TRBD1 | TGTGCCAGCAGCCCTGACAGGGTGGCGCAAGAGACCCAGTACTTC | CASSPDRVAQETQYF
TRBJ1-5 | 13 | NA | TRBV28 | TRBD1 | TGTGCCAGCACCCTGGACAGGTATCAGCCCCAGCATTTT | CASTLDRYQPQHF
TRBJ2-3 | 15 | NA | TRBV7-9 | TRBD2 | TGTGCCAGCAGCCTAGCGGGGGCGCGTCCAGATACGCAGTATTTT | CASSLAGARPDTQYF
TRBJ1-1 | 16 | NA | TRBV18 | TRBD1 | TGTGCCAGCTCGCTGACTTCTGGACAGGTTAACACTGAAGCTTTCTTT | CASSLTSGQVNTEAFF
TRBJ2-5 | 14 | NA | TRBV10-3 | TRBD2 | TGTGCCATCAGTGCTAGCGGGGGCAGAGAGACCCAGTACTTC | CAISASGGRETQYF
TRBJ2-1 | 15 | NA | TRBV5-1 | TRBD2 | TGCGCCAGCAGCTTGGACGGGGGGACCTACAATGAGCAGTTCTTC | CASSLDGGTYNEQFF
TRBJ2-1 | 17 | NA | TRBV5-1 | NA | TGCGCCAGCAGCTTCTTAGATCCGGGGGTTCAACACAATGAGCAGTTCTTC | CASSFLDPGVQHNEQFF
TRBJ2-7 | 12 | NA | TRBV6-6 | NA | TGTGCCAGCAAGGGAGAGGGCTACGAGCAGTACTTC | CASKGEGYEQYF
TRBJ2-5 | 15 | NA | TRBV25-1 | TRBD2 | TGTGCCAGCAGTGTCGGGACTAGCGTTCAAGAGACCCAGTACTTC | CASSVGTSVQETQYF
TRBJ2-2 | 12 | NA | TRBV30 | NA | TGTGCCTGGACAGGGAATACCGGGGAGCTGTTTTTT | CAWTGNTGELFF
TRBJ1-1 | 13 | NA | TRBV6-6 | NA | TGTGCCAGCAGTTACCAGGACGGATCTGAAGCTTTCTTT | CASSYQDGSEAFF
TRBJ1-5 | 16 | NA | TRBV19 | NA | TGTGCCAGTACCACCTCGGGGGAAGGGTGGAATCAGCCCCAGCATTTT | CASTTSGEGWNQPQHF
TRBJ1-1 | 14 | medium-sized | TRBV7-9 | NA | TGTGCCAGCAGTTTACAGGCTCCGAACACTGAAGCTTTCTTT | CASSLQAPNTEAFF
TRBJ2-7 | 14 | NA | TRBV27 | NA | TGTGCCAGCAGTTTGGGGGCGAGCTCCTACGAGCAGTACTTC | CASSLGASSYEQYF
TRBJ2-7 | 13 | NA | TRBV2 | NA | TGTGCCAGCAGTGGATCACCGGGCTACGAGCAGTACTTC | CASSGSPGYEQYF
TRBJ2-7 | 12 | NA | TRBV7-2 | TRBD1 | TGTGCCAGCAGTCTTAGACAGGGGAAGCAGTACTTC | CASSLRQGKQYF
TRBJ2-7 | 14 | NA | TRBV7-9 | NA | TGTGCCAGCACCCCGGGCGATGTCTCCTACGAGCAGTACTTC | CASTPGDVSYEQYF
TRBJ1-1 | 10 | NA | TRBV10-1 | NA | TGCGCCAGCGTGGGGGGGGGCTTACGTTTT | CASVGGGLRF